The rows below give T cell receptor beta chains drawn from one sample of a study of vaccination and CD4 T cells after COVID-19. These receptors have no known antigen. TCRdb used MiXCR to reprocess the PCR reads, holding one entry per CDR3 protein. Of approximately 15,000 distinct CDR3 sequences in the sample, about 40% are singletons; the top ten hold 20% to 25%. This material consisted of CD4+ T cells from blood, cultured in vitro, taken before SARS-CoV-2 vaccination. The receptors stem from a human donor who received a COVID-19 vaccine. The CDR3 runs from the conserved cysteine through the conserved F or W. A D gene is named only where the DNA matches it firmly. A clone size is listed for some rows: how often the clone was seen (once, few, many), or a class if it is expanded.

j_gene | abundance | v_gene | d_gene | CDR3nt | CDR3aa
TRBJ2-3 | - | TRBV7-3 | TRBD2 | TGTGCCAGCAGCTTAACCGCCCTAGCGGGGGCGGGGGATACGCAGTATTTT | CASSLTALAGAGDTQYF
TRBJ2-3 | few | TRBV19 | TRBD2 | TGTGCCAGTATGAGGTTAGCGGGGGGCTCCCGACCCACAGATACGCAGTATTTT | CASMRLAGGSRPTDTQYF
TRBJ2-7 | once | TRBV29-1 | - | TGCAGCGTTGAAGAAGGGGGGCGGCCGTTATTC | CSVEEGGRPLF
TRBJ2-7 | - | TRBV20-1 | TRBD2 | TGCAGTGCTAGAGATCGAACTAGCGGGGGGAAGATAACCTACGAGCAGTACTTC | CSARDRTSGGKITYEQYF
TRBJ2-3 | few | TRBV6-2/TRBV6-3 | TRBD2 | TGTGCCAGCAGTTATAACGCGGGGGGGACAGATACGCAGTATTTT | CASSYNAGGTDTQYF
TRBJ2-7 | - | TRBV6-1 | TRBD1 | TGTGCCAGCAGTGACCAGCGACGGACAGGGTATCGGTACGAGCAGTACTTC | CASSDQRRTGYRYEQYF
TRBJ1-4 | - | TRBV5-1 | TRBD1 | TGCGCCAGCAGCTCCGTACAGGGGGCGACCAGTGAAAAACTGTTTTTT | CASSSVQGATSEKLFF
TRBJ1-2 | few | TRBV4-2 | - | TGTGCCAGCAGCCAAGAGGGCAACTATGGCTACACCTTC | CASSQEGNYGYTF
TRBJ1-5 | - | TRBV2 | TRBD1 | TGTGCCAGCAGTCTCGGACAGGGAAGGCAGCCCCAGCATTTT | CASSLGQGRQPQHF
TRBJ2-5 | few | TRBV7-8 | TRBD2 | TGTGCCAGCAGCTTAAAGGGACTAGCGGGGGTCGGGGGGACCCAGTACTTC | CASSLKGLAGVGGTQYF
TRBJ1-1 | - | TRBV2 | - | TGTGCCAGCGGTCAGGAGATGGACACTGAAGCTTTCTTT | CASGQEMDTEAFF
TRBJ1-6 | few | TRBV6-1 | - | TGTGCCAGCAGCTCGCTAGGCGGTTCACCCCTCCACTTT | CASSSLGGSPLHF
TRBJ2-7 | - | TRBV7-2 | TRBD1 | TGTGCCAGCAGCACCCCGGGACAGGGGCTGTACGAGCAGTACTTC | CASSTPGQGLYEQYF
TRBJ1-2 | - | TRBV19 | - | TGTGCCAGTACCACGCCACCGTATGGCTACACCTTC | CASTTPPYGYTF
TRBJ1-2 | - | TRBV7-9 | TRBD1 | TGTGCCAGCAGTCCAGGGGGGGGTACGGCGAACTATGGCTACACCTTC | CASSPGGGTANYGYTF